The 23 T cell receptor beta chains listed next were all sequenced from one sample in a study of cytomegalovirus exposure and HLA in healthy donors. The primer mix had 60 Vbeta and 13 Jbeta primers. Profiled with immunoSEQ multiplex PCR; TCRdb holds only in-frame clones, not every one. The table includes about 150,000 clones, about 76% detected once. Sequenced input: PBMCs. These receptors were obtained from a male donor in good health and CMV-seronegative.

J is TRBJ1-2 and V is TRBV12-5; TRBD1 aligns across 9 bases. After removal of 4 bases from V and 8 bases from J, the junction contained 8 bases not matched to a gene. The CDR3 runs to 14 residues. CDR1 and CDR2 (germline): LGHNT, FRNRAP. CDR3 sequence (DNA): TGTGCTAGTGGTTACCAACAGGGGGCGGGAGGCTACACCTTC. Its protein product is CASGYQQGAGGYTF.

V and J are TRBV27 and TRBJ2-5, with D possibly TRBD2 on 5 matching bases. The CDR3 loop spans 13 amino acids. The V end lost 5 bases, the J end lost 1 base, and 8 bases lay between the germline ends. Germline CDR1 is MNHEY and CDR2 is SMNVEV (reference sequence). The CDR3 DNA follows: TGTGCCAGCAGTGGGCTAGCCCAAGAGACCCAGTACTTC. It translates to CASSGLAQETQYF.

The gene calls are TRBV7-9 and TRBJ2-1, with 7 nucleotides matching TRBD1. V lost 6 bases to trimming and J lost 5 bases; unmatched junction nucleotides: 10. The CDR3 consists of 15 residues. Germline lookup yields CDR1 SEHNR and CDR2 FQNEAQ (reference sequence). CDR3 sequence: CASSPQGDVDNEQFF. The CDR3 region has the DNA TGTGCCAGCAGTCCTCAGGGGGATGTTGACAATGAGCAGTTCTTC. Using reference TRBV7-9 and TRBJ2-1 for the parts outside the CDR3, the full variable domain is DTGVSQNPRHKITKRGQNVTFRCDPISEHNRLYWYRQTLGQGPEFLTYFQNEAQLEKSRLLSDRFSAERPKGSFSTLEIQRTEQGDSAMYLCASSPQGDVDNEQFFGPGTRLTVL.

The chain's CDR3 is CASSLESGGAREQYF. DNA for the CDR3: TGTGCCAGCAGCTTAGAGAGCGGGGGGGCGCGGGAGCAGTACTTC. The chain combines TRBV11-2 with TRBJ2-7, with 10 bases lining up with TRBD2. Germline V CDR1 and CDR2: SGHAT, FQNNGV. This CDR3 is 15 amino acids long. V lost 0 bases, J lost 7 bases, and 6 bases stayed unmatched.

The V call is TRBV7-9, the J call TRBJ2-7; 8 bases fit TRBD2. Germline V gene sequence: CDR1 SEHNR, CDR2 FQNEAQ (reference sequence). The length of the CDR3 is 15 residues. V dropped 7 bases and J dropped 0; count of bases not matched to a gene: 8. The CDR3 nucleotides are TGTGCCAGCATCCAAGCGGGGGCCCACTCCTACGAGCAGTACTTC. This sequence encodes CASIQAGAHSYEQYF.

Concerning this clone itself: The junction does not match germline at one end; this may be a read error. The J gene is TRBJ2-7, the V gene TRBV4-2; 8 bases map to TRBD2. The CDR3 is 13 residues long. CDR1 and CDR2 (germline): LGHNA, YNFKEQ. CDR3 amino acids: CAGSRSTGRDRLF. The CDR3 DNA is TGTGCCGGCAGCCGCTCTACCGGGAGGGACCGCCTCTTC.

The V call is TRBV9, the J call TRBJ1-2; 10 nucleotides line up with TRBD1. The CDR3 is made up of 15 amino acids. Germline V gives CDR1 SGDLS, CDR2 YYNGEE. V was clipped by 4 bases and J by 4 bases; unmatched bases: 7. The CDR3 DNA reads TGTGCCAGCAGCCCCGGGACAGGGGTAACCTATGGCTACACCTTC. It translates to CASSPGTGVTYGYTF.

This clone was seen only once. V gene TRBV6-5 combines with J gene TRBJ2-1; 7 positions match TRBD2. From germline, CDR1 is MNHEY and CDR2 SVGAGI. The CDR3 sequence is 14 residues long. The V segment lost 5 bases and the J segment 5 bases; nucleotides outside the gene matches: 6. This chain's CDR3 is CASSQSGMNNEQFF. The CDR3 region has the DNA TGTGCCAGCAGTCAAAGCGGGATGAACAATGAGCAGTTCTTC.

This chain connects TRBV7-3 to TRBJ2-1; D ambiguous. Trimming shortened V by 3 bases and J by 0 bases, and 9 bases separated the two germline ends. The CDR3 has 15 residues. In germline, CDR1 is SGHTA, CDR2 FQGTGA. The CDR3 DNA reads TGTGCCAGCAGCTTTGGCGGCCTCTCCTACAATGAGCAGTTCTTC. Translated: CASSFGGLSYNEQFF.

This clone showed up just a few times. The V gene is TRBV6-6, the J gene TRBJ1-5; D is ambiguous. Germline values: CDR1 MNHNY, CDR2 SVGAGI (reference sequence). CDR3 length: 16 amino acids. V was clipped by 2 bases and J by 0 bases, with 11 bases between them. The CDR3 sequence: CASSYPGSPSNQPQHF. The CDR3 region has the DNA TGTGCCAGCAGTTACCCAGGATCCCCTAGCAATCAGCCCCAGCATTTT.

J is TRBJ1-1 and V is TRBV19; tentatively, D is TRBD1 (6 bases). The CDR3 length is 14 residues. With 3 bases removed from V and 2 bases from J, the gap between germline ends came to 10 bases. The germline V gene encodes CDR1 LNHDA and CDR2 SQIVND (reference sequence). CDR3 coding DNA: TGTGCCAGTAGTATGGGGGCGCGTAACACTGAAGCTTTCTTT. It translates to CASSMGARNTEAFF.

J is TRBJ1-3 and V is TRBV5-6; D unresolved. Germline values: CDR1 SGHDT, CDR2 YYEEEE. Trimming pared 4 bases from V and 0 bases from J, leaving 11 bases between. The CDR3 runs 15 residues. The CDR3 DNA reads TGTGCCAGCAGCCCCAGCTACAGCTCTGGAAACACCATATATTTT. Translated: CASSPSYSSGNTIYF.

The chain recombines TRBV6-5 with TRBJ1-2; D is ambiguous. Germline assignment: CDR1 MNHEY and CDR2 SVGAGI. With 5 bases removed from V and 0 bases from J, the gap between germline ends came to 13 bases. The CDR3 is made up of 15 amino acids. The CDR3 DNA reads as TGTGCCAGCAGTACCTTGACACGTCCTAACTATGGCTACACCTTC. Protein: CASSTLTRPNYGYTF.

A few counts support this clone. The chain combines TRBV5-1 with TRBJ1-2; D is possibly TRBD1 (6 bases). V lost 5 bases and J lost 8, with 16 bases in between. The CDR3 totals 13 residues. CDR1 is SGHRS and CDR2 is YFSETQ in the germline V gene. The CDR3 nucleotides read TGCGCCAGCAGTCGTGAGGGGGATCGGGGCTACACCTTC. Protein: CASSREGDRGYTF. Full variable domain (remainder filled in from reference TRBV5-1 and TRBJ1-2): KAGVTQTPRYLIKTRGQQVTLSCSPISGHRSVSWYQQTPGQGLQFLFEYFSETQRNKGNFPGRFSGRQFSNSRSEMNVSTLELGDSALYLCASSREGDRGYTFGSGTRLTVV.

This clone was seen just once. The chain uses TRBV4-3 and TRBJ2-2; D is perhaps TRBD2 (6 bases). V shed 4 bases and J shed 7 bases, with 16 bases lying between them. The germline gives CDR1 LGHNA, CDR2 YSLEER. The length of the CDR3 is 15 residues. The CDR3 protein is CASSLIGTLGGELFF. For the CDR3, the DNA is TGCGCCAGCAGCCTTATCGGGACTCTTGGCGGGGAGCTGTTTTTT.

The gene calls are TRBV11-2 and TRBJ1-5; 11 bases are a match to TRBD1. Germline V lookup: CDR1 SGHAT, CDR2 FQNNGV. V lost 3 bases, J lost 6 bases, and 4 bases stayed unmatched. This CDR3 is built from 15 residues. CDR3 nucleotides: TGTGCCAGCAGCTTGGGACAGGGGGTAGGTCAGCCCCAGCATTTT. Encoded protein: CASSLGQGVGQPQHF.

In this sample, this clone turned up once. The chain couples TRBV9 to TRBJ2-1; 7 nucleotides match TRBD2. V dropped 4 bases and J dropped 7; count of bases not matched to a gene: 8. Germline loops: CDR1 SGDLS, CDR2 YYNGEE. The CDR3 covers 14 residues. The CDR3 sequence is CASSREGPWNEQFF. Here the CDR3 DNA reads TGTGCCAGCAGCAGGGAGGGCCCGTGGAATGAGCAGTTCTTC.

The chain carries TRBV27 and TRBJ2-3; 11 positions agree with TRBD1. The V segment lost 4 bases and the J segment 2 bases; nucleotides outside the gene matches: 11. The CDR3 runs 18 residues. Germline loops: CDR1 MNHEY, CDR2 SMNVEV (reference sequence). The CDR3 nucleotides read TGTGCCAGCAGTTCAATTGGGACAGGGGGATTCCTCACAGATACGCAGTATTTT. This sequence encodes CASSSIGTGGFLTDTQYF.

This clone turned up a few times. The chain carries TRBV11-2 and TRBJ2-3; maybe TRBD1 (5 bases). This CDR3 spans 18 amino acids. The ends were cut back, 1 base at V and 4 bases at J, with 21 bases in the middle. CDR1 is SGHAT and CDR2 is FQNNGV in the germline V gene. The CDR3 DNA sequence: TGTGCCAGCAGCTTAGGATGGGGCCAGGGTAGTTTGGCAGATACGCAGTATTTT. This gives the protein CASSLGWGQGSLADTQYF.

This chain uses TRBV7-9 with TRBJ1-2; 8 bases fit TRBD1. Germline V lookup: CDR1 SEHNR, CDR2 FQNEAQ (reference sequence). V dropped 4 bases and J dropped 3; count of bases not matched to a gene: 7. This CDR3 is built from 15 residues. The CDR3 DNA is TGTGCCAGCAGCTCCCGACAGGGGAGGGACTATGGCTACACCTTC. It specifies CASSSRQGRDYGYTF.

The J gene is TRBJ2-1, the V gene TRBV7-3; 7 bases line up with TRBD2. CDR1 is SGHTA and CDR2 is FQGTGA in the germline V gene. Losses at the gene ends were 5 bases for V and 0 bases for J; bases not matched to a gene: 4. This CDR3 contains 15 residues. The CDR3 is CASSDGGSSYNEQFF. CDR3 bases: TGTGCCAGCAGCGACGGGGGGAGCTCCTACAATGAGCAGTTCTTC.

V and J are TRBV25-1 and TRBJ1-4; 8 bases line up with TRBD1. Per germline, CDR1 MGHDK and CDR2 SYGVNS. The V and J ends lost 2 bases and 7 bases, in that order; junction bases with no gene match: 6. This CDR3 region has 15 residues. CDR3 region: CASSEKTGVGEKLFF. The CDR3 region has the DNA TGTGCCAGCAGTGAAAAGACAGGGGTGGGTGAAAAACTGTTTTTT. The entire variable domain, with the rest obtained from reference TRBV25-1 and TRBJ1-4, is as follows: EADIYQTPRYLVIGTGKKITLECSQTMGHDKMYWYQQDPGMELHLIHYSYGVNSTEKGDLSSESTVSRIRTEHFPLTLESARPSHTSQYLCASSEKTGVGEKLFFGSGTQLSVL.

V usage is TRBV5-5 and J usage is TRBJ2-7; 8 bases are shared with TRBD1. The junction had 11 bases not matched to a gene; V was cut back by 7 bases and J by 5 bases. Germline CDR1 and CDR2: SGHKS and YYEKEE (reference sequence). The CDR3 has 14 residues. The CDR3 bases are TGTGCCAGCGGTCGTAACAGGGGGAATGACGAGCAGTACTTC. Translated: CASGRNRGNDEQYF. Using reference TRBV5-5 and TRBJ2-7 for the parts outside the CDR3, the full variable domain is DAGVTQSPTHLIKTRGQQVTLRCSPISGHKSVSWYQQVLGQGPQFIFQYYEKEERGRGNFPDRFSARQFPNYSSELNVNALLLGDSALYLCASGRNRGNDEQYFGPGTRLTVT.